Following are 15 T cell receptor beta chains from one sample sequenced in a study of cytomegalovirus exposure and HLA in healthy donors. Assay used: immunoSEQ multiplex PCR; TCRdb lists only in-frame clones, some missing. The table has 100,000 to 150,000 clones, about 87% seen once. Input material: PBMCs. The receptors were gathered from a woman in her late teens or twenties in good health and CMV-seronegative.

This clone was recorded once. This chain joins TRBV11-3 and TRBJ2-2; TRBD1 aligns across 8 bases. The CDR3 spans 17 residues. CDR1 SGHNT and CDR2 YENEEA come from the germline V gene. J was trimmed by 5 bases and V by 4 bases; bases with no gene match: 12. The DNA of the CDR3 is TGTGCCAGCAGCTCAGTGTACGACAGGGGTGGGACCGGGGAGCTGTTTTTT. Protein: CASSSVYDRGGTGELFF.

This chain links TRBV2 with TRBJ1-1; D is possibly TRBD1 (6 bases). CDR3 length equals 15 residues. The V gene lost 9 bases and the J gene lost 0 bases, with 17 bases spanning the gap. Germline CDR1 reads SNHLY; CDR2 reads FYNNEI. The DNA of the CDR3 is TGTGCCAGAAACAGGGCCGAAAGGGTGAACACTGAAGCTTTCTTT. Residues: CARNRAERVNTEAFF.

V is TRBV19 and J is TRBJ2-2; no clear D gene. The CDR3 is 12 amino acids. V was shortened by 5 bases and J by 4 bases, with 5 bases between the two germline ends. Germline assignment: CDR1 LNHDA and CDR2 SQIVND (reference sequence). CDR3 protein: CASSVVTGELFF. CDR3 coding DNA: TGTGCCAGTAGTGTCGTCACCGGGGAGCTGTTTTTT.

This clone was counted between two and nine times. This sequence joins TRBV30 and TRBJ1-6, with a weak D call TRBD1 (6 bases). This CDR3 has 14 amino acids. CDR1 is GTSNPN, CDR2 SVGIG, per germline (reference sequence). Trimming removed 2 bases at V and 7 bases at J, with 12 bases between. DNA for the CDR3: TGTGCCTGGAGTTGGCAGGGGAAGAATTCACCCCTCCACTTT. Its protein is CAWSWQGKNSPLHF.

This rearrangement joins TRBV7-3 to TRBJ2-5; 8 nucleotides line up with TRBD2. CDR3 length: 15 residues. V lost 1 base and J lost 9; bases outside the gene matches: 10. The germline CDR1 and CDR2 sequences are SGHTA and FQGTGA. The CDR3 protein is CASSLNVGAGASQYF. Written as DNA, the CDR3 is TGTGCCAGCAGCTTAAACGTGGGAGCGGGAGCGTCCCAGTACTTC.

The sample holds a few counts of this clone. V gene TRBV9 combines with J gene TRBJ1-1; D is ambiguous. With 3 bases removed from V and 3 bases from J, the gap between germline ends came to 9 bases. Germline CDR1 reads SGDLS; CDR2 reads YYNGEE. The CDR3 is 13 residues long. The CDR3 coding sequence is TGTGCCAGCAGCGCCGTACTGGACACTGAAGCTTTCTTT. It yields the protein CASSAVLDTEAFF. Together with reference TRBV9 and TRBJ1-1, the CDR3 gives the full variable domain: DSGVTQTPKHLITATGQRVTLRCSPRSGDLSVYWYQQSLDQGLQFLIQYYNGEERAKGNILERFSAQQFPDLHSELNLSSLELGDSALYFCASSAVLDTEAFFGQGTRLTVV.

The chain joins TRBV28 to TRBJ2-7; D gene unclear. Trimming removed 4 bases from V and 3 bases from J, with 7 bases in between. The CDR3 contains 12 residues. The germline CDR1 and CDR2 sequences are MDHEN and SYDVKM. The DNA of the CDR3 is TGTGCCAGCAGTTACCGCAGCTACGAGCAGTACTTC. Amino acid sequence: CASSYRSYEQYF. The full variable domain, in which reference TRBV28 and TRBJ2-7 provide the parts outside the CDR3, is DVKVTQSSRYLVKRTGEKVFLECVQDMDHENMFWYRQDPGLGLRLIYFSYDVKMKEKGDIPEGYSVSREKKERFSLILESASTNQTSMYLCASSYRSYEQYFGPGTRLTVT.

This rearrangement joins TRBV11-1 to TRBJ2-5; D is undetermined. The CDR3 length is 14 residues. CDR1 is SGHAT and CDR2 is FQDESV in the germline V gene (reference sequence). Trimming took 2 bases from V and 2 from J, leaving 9 bases between them. The CDR3 region has the DNA TGTGCCAGCAGCTTACTGCGGAAGCAAGAGACCCAGTACTTC. Encoded protein: CASSLLRKQETQYF.

The V gene is TRBV9, the J gene TRBJ1-5, with D unclear. V was trimmed by 0 bases and J by 6 bases, leaving 7 bases between them. Per germline, CDR1 SGDLS and CDR2 YYNGEE. The CDR3 covers 13 residues. The CDR3 is CASSVAEGQPQHF. DNA of the CDR3: TGTGCCAGCAGCGTAGCTGAGGGTCAGCCCCAGCATTTT.

CDR3 bases: TGTGCCAGCAGCCAGAACAGGGGCTCCTACAATGAGCAGTTCTTC. It is translated as CASSQNRGSYNEQFF. The chain employs TRBV7-6 and TRBJ2-1; the match to TRBD1 covers 7 bases. This CDR3 has 15 residues. Per the germline V gene, CDR1 is SGHVS and CDR2 is FNYEAQ. J was trimmed by 0 bases and V by 5 bases; bases with no gene match: 4. Based on the CDR3 plus reference TRBV7-6 and TRBJ2-1, the full variable domain is GAGVSQSPRYKVTKRGQDVALRCDPISGHVSLYWYRQALGQGPEFLTYFNYEAQQDKSGLPNDRFSAERPEGSISTLTIQRTEQRDSAMYRCASSQNRGSYNEQFFGPGTRLTVL.

The rearrangement joins TRBV2 to TRBJ1-5; a possible D gene is TRBD1 (5 bases). The CDR3 runs 16 residues. From germline, CDR1 is SNHLY and CDR2 FYNNEI. V lost 0 bases, J lost 7 bases, and 16 bases lay in between. The CDR3 here is CASSEAGSHGGQPQHF. CDR3 DNA: TGTGCCAGCAGTGAAGCAGGGTCTCACGGGGGGCAGCCCCAGCATTTT.

The V gene is TRBV7-8, the J gene TRBJ1-5; 7 nucleotides agree with TRBD1. CDR1 SGHVS and CDR2 FQNEAQ come from the germline V gene. Trimming at V came to 3 bases and at J to 0 bases, leaving 2 bases not matched to a gene. There are 15 residues in the CDR3. The CDR3: CASSLTGNSNQPQHF. The CDR3 region has the DNA TGTGCCAGCAGCTTGACAGGGAATAGCAATCAGCCCCAGCATTTT.

The chain joins TRBV7-2 to TRBJ2-1; maybe TRBD2 (6 bases). Trimming shortened V by 5 bases and J by 2 bases, and 16 bases separated the two germline ends. Germline V lookup: CDR1 SGHTA, CDR2 FQGNSA. CDR3 length: 16 residues. The CDR3 DNA reads TGTGCCAGCAGCCCACGGGGGACTCGTACCTACAATGAGCAGTTCTTC. Amino acid sequence: CASSPRGTRTYNEQFF.

J is TRBJ1-1 and V is TRBV7-2, with 7 bases matching TRBD1. V was pared by 4 bases and J by 0 bases, with 5 bases of the junction left unmatched. CDR3 size: 15 residues. The germline gives CDR1 SGHTA, CDR2 FQGNSA. The CDR3 spells CASSSLDRVNTEAFF. The CDR3 DNA is TGTGCCAGCAGCTCCCTCGACAGGGTGAACACTGAAGCTTTCTTT.

This clone was found a few times. The gene calls are TRBV19 and TRBJ1-2; 7 nucleotides agree with TRBD1. The CDR3 sequence is 16 residues long. Trimming at V came to 7 bases and at J to 0 bases, leaving 11 bases not matched to a gene. The germline V gene has CDR1 LNHDA and CDR2 SQIVND (reference sequence). This CDR3 reads CASTVNTGVANYGYTF. In DNA form, the CDR3 reads TGTGCCAGTACCGTAAATACAGGGGTGGCTAACTATGGCTACACCTTC.